This TCR beta chain was documented in a study of cytomegalovirus exposure and HLA in healthy donors (dated by TCRdb to 2016 to 2017). Regarding the study in general: In an earlier analysis of under 750 of the donors, 276 Gb of sequence data and 120 million or so unique TCR beta sequences from 180 million or so T cells were reported. Roughly 300 gigabases of sequencing data and approximately 91 million unique TCR sequences made up an early release that covered several hundred HLA-typed donors. Of the roughly 410 genotyped donors, over 80% were placed in the genetic ancestry cluster associated with self-reported Caucasian donors. The study aimed to test whether cataloging public T cell receptors could reveal signatures of past pathogen exposure. The T cell repertoires of some 670 subjects were profiled by immunosequencing and related to cytomegalovirus serostatus. Besides the first cohort of around 700 subjects, a separate validation cohort made up of 120 different subjects was used. To predict cytomegalovirus infection status, the study brought together high-throughput TCR immunosequencing, statistical association of individual TCRs with disease status, and machine learning. A later analysis re-analyzed previously published TCR beta repertoires from 550 to 700 donors and added high-resolution HLA genotyping to study TCR occurrence patterns. Rather than using new phenotypic data, the later analysis identified candidate immune exposures from TCR beta sequences and from how often those sequences occurred across donors. To decide whether each TCR beta V gene segment behaved as functional or pseudogenic, an earlier analysis of fewer than 750 of the donors relied on high-throughput TCR beta sequencing. Donor age, sex, ethnicity and CMV serostatus were compiled alongside the repertoire data. A later genetic analysis took genome-wide SNP genotypes for about 65% of the 666 donors and used that subset as a discovery cohort. All discovery cohort repertoires had been generated using a single sequencing platform. Both class I and class II loci were covered by HLA typing, at four-digit resolution. The number of donors typed differed by locus, with roughly 629-640 for A, B, C, DRB1 and DQB1, 522 for DQA1, over 600 for DPA1, and over 400 for DPB1. Roughly 5 DR-DQ haplotypes were handled as single units for association and clustering, since linkage in the cohort was strong. Across approximately 400 genotyped donors of the cohort, an average of approximately 240,000 unique TCR beta nucleotide sequences per donor were sequenced, and around 20% of those sequences were non-productive.

Its CDR3 holds 11 amino acids, cysteine through phenylalanine. Solely the CDR3 DNA is kept, with 33 bases framed from the first base. Deletion took 2 bases off V and 15 bases off J, with a span of 11 bases between the germline ends. The germline V gene encodes CDR1 MDHEN and CDR2 SYDVKM. The study at large found these results: While some public TCRs were present in many individuals, most TCR sequences turned up only very rarely across donors. Some IMGT-functional V segments, including TRBV6-2 and TRBV6-3, could not be distinguished by the 87-base-pair reads and were therefore excluded. In a later analysis, HLA-associated TCR beta chains showed more clonal expansion and lower generation probabilities than non-associated chains that were equally common. An earlier analysis of some 560 of the donors showed that most TCR beta V segments appeared in productive rearrangements either about 87% or about 30% of the time, which broadly matched IMGT annotations. A further reported finding was that TCR beta sequences accurately predicted the HLA-A and HLA-B alleles for most subjects in the first cohort. This cohort had only TCR beta chains sequenced, and the lack of alpha or paired-chain data limited which features could be detected. A few of the identified cytomegalovirus-associated TCR beta chains were confirmed in vitro to be specific for cytomegalovirus antigens. When HLA alleles, especially DR and DQ, strongly co-occurred, attributing TCR associations to individual alleles was difficult. In a later analysis, the rate of TCR association differed among HLA loci, with DRB1 alleles having the most associated TCRs and HLA-C alleles having the fewest. The classifier was reported to diagnose cytomegalovirus status with high specificity and sensitivity in both the original cohort and the validation cohort. The only immune exposure information available for the cohort was CMV serostatus. An association between a missense DCLRE1C variant and V-gene and J-gene trimming of TCR beta chains was found in a later genetic analysis and replicated in an independent cohort. Presence/absence analyses assumed roughly uniform sequencing depth across donors, an assumption that may not hold. The sequencing pipeline was judged likely to have produced a cluster of highly shared sequence variants as a technical artifact. The study gave a list of around 170 TCR beta chains associated with cytomegalovirus. Linkage disequilibrium might explain the correlated functional status among segregating V segments, but an unknown experimental factor could not be ruled out. A later analysis associated 15,000 to 20,000 TCR beta sequences with specific HLA alleles at a false discovery rate of 0.05. A later analysis reported that several top co-occurrence clusters appeared linked to parvovirus B19, influenza, CMV and Epstein-Barr virus. According to a later genetic analysis, donors in an Asian-associated ancestry cluster had fewer N-insertions in productive TCRs than the approximately 630-donor mean. Most CMV-associated TCR beta chains appeared to be HLA-restricted in a later analysis, and the HLA associations seemed to be driven largely by CMV exposure. Because HLA typing was unavailable for some donors at each locus, only the typed subset was used in association tests. Because counts were too low, roughly 18 rarely observed V segments, including chromosome 9 orphons, were left out of the earlier analysis of approximately 580 of the donors. The authors suggested that the approach could potentially be extended to other disease states and immunological phenotypes.

Library generation was performed with the immunoSEQ multiplex PCR assay. A mixture of 60 forward primers for TCR Vbeta segments and 13 reverse primers for TCR Jbeta segments was used in the multiplex PCR. Amplification of the CDR3 region of rearranged TCR beta genes was performed with a multiplex PCR assay on genomic DNA. The Illumina HiSeq System was used to sequence the amplified TCR beta libraries as 87-base-pair reads. Under the source paper's analysis protocol: In a later analysis, about 80 million unique TCR beta chains were counted across the roughly 670 repertoires, and around 11 million of these chains were shared by at least two donors. Raw reads were error-corrected and collapsed into unique sequences by a nearest-neighbor algorithm in which closely related sequences were merged to remove PCR and sequencing errors. To assign V, D and J gene segments, CDR3 sequences were aligned to IMGT reference sequences. Each retained sequence needed at least a six-nucleotide match to both a V gene segment and a J gene segment. Rearrangements were called productive when the CDR3 lacked stop codons and stayed in frame with V and J; all others were non-productive. Following IMGT convention, CDR3 was defined as the stretch from the second conserved V-encoded cysteine to the conserved J-encoded phenylalanine. The earlier analysis of 550 to 650 of the donors excluded any sequence lacking an unambiguous match to a single V gene segment. An earlier analysis of 587 of the donors called V segments functional above 56.7% productive rearrangements and segregating when the between-donor standard deviation exceeded 5%. To diagnose cytomegalovirus status from the catalog of TCR beta chain sequences, a statistical classification framework was built. In a later analysis, TCR nucleotide sequences were compared against IMGT/GENE-DB human TR gene sequences so that V and J genes could be assigned. A later analysis assigned CDR3 sequences and most-parsimonious VDJ recombination scenarios with the TCRdist pipeline. A later analysis defined each TCR beta chain by its CDR3 amino acid sequence plus V-gene family, and excluded reads lacking a unique V-gene family. As a way to deal with suspected cross-contamination and a sequencing artifact, a later analysis dropped 640 or so nucleotide sequences that were highly shared and had low generation probability. For each public chain, a later analysis derived a clonal expansion index from normalized ranks of inferred template counts within each repertoire. In a later analysis, generation probabilities were computed with a VDJ recombination model fitted to out-of-frame rearrangements, and the resulting probabilities were checked against IGoR. In a later analysis, TCR-TCR, TCR-HLA and TCR-CMV co-occurrence was scored with hypergeometric tests, and a repertoire-size bias correction was applied to TCR pairs. A later analysis estimated false discovery rates by permuting HLA or CMV assignments 20 times. In a later analysis, co-occurring TCRs were grouped with DBSCAN, and TCRdist sequence similarity was added when clustering was performed within HLA-allele-positive subsets. Repertoires with fewer than 30,000 or more than 120,000 public chains, plus five repertoires with anomalous nucleotide sharing, were excluded from co-occurrence clustering. TCRdb's version of the immuneACCESS table is confined to in-frame rearrangements and falls short of the full clone set. An unresolved V gene accounts for under half of the shortfall where checked; the remainder is of unknown origin. That table is the source of V, J and clone size, and D and trimming were worked out from the DNA. This sample has 100,000 to 150,000 clones in its table, and around 74% of those were observed once. The top ten clones comprise 6.6% of the sample.

In total, approximately 610 healthy bone marrow donors made up the cohort. All cohort members were sampled while nominally healthy, although unrecorded immune exposures were likely present. The donor tested CMV seropositive and was one of the 289 seropositive cohort members. Each donor provided a peripheral blood sample, and peripheral blood mononuclear cells were used for TCR beta sequencing. The Qiagen DNeasy Blood Extraction Kit was used to extract genomic DNA from the blood cell samples. To note about this clone: Its antigen remains undetermined. No much larger clone exists at a distance of one base, and base qualities are not known.

The TCR sequence derives from a man aged 40-49 years in good health and CMV-seropositive. Specimen: PBMCs. Rearrangement joined TRBV28 to TRBJ2-1; the D gene is possibly TRBD1, with 5 bases matching. CDR3 region: CASSLMGPRFF. The sequence in DNA is TGTGCCAGCAGTTTAATGGGGCCCCGGTTCTTC. Here the CDR3 is joined to the reference TRBV28 and TRBJ2-1 genes, and the full variable domain is: DVKVTQSSRYLVKRTGEKVFLECVQDMDHENMFWYRQDPGLGLRLIYFSYDVKMKEKGDIPEGYSVSREKKERFSLILESASTNQTSMYLCASSLMGPRFFGPGTRLTVL.